This TCR beta chain originates from a study of cytomegalovirus exposure and HLA in healthy donors. Study-level results: Reports indicate that TCR beta sequences accurately predicted the HLA-A and HLA-B alleles of most subjects. Certain indistinguishable V segments, among them TRBV6-2 and TRBV6-3, were excluded.

With 60 Vbeta and 13 Jbeta primers, the PCR was carried out. As processed by the authors: Around 10 million of the 60 million to 80 million unique TCR beta chains counted in a later analysis were shared. Clones were sequenced by immunoSEQ multiplex PCR, and TCRdb holds only the in-frame ones, with some missing. The DNA was the basis for D and trimming; V, J and clone size are from that table. This table holds under 250,000 clones, approximately 80% found once. The germline CDR1 and CDR2 sequences are SGHAT and FQNNGV. The CDR3 spans 13 residues. The germline V and J ends were trimmed by 6 bases and 7 bases, with 15 bases remaining between them. A word on this clone: Its antigen is unidentified.

Sequencing input: PBMCs. This receptor was obtained from a woman aged 60 to 75 in good health and CMV-seropositive. The chain is built from TRBV11-2 and TRBJ2-5; D may be TRBD1 (5 bases). The CDR3, as DNA: TGTGCCAGCAGGAAAATAGGGGCAGGGACCCAGTACTTC. Amino acids: CASRKIGAGTQYF.